This TCR beta chain was observed in a study of blood T cell repertoires in COVID-19. Study overall: The study drew acute and convalescent COVID-19 samples from the United States, Italy and Spain. PBMCs, B-cell-depleted T cells, or T cells were the source of the cDNA or gDNA that made up the material.

Authors' analysis steps: Amplification from reference gene primers served as the basis for estimated nucleated cell counts. Only in-frame clones appear in the TCRdb table, and some are missing; sequencing was by immunoSEQ multiplex PCR. The DNA gave D and trimming, while V, J and clone size come from that table. The sample contains approximately 72,000 clones, 86% of which appear only once. J gave up 2 bases and V 1 base, and 7 bases lay outside the gene matches. Germline values: CDR1 SGHRS, CDR2 YFSETQ. The CDR3 runs 18 residues. Sequenced sample: peripheral blood. The chain is built from TRBV5-1 and TRBJ2-6; TRBD1 matches at 9 bases. The origin of this receptor is a woman aged 60-70 years with acute or convalescent COVID-19. The CDR3 is CASSLMGQGPTGANVLTF. The DNA for the CDR3 is TGCGCCAGCAGCTTGATGGGACAGGGTCCCACTGGGGCCAACGTCCTGACTTTC.